This passage covers 8 T cell receptor beta chains from one sample sequenced in a study of Graves' ophthalmopathy and Graves' hyperthyroidism. Amplification of TCR beta CDR3 regions used RNA transcripts. First-round RT-PCR used HTBI primers; second-round multiplex PCR followed. TCRdb used MiXCR to reprocess the multiplex PCR reads, holding one entry per CDR3 protein. Here the sample spans about 200,000 distinct CDR3 sequences, under 30% being singletons. Sequenced material: peripheral blood. These receptors were taken from a man aged 50-59 years with Graves' ophthalmopathy.

The chain links TRBV7-6 to TRBJ1-2; D gene unclear. The CDR3 consists of 13 residues. V lost 3 bases and J lost 2, with 7 bases in between. Germline V gene lookup returns CDR1 SGHVS and CDR2 FNYEAQ. CDR3 sequence (DNA): TGTGCCAGCAGCTTTCATGGAAACTATGGCTACACCTTC. Protein sequence: CASSFHGNYGYTF. Looking up the rest from reference TRBV7-6 and TRBJ1-2 gives the full variable domain: GAGVSQSPRYKVTKRGQDVALRCDPISGHVSLYWYRQALGQGPEFLTYFNYEAQQDKSGLPNDRFSAERPEGSISTLTIQRTEQRDSAMYRCASSFHGNYGYTFGSGTRLTVV.

This clonotype has a count of ten or more. The genes are TRBV11-2 and TRBJ2-7; D gene unclear. This CDR3 comprises 15 residues. Germline values: CDR1 SGHAT, CDR2 FQNNGV. V lost 3 bases, J lost 3 bases, and 15 bases lay in between. CDR3 in amino acids: CASSLASADFYEQYF. The CDR3 DNA reads TGTGCCAGCAGCTTGGCCAGCGCAGATTTCTACGAGCAGTACTTC.

This clonotype came up once. This sequence joins TRBV29-1 and TRBJ1-1, with D hard to call. The CDR3 has 14 amino acids. Germline V CDR1 and CDR2: SQVTM, ANQGSEA. V was clipped by 5 bases and J by 2 bases, with 15 bases between them. The CDR3 DNA reads as TGCAGCGTTCGGTACGGTACCCTCAACACTGAAGCTTTCTTT. Its translation is CSVRYGTLNTEAFF.

Many counts were recorded for this clonotype. The CDR3, as DNA: TGCAGTGCCCCGGACGACTACGAGCAGTACTTC. The encoded protein is CSAPDDYEQYF. The V and J genes are TRBV20-1 and TRBJ2-7; D gene uncertain. The CDR3 covers 11 residues. Germline V gene lookup returns CDR1 DFQATT and CDR2 SNEGSKA (reference sequence). V gave up 6 bases and J gave up 3 bases, with 9 bases separating them.

Many counts were recorded for this clonotype. The chain recombines TRBV7-2 with TRBJ1-2; the D is unclear. The germline gives CDR1 SGHTA, CDR2 FQGNSA. The V gene lost 11 bases and the J gene lost 8 bases, with 18 bases spanning the gap. The CDR3 consists of 12 residues. CDR3 sequence (DNA): TGTGCCCTATCGCTAGACCTTTCGGGCTACACCTTC. It yields the protein CALSLDLSGYTF.

There are many counts of this clonotype. This rearrangement joins TRBV2 to TRBJ1-2, with a tentative D call TRBD1 (5 bases). V lost 3 bases, J lost 4 bases, and 9 bases lay in between. Germline loops: CDR1 SNHLY, CDR2 FYNNEI. The CDR3 runs 13 residues. This CDR3 reads CASSDDGGYGYTF. The CDR3 DNA is TGTGCCAGCAGTGATGACGGGGGCTATGGCTACACCTTC.

This clonotype has ten or more counts. CDR3: CASSYGALQYF. As DNA, the CDR3 is TGTGCCAGCAGTTACGGTGCCCTTCAGTACTTC. The V and J genes are TRBV6-5 and TRBJ2-4, with D uncertain. The CDR3 consists of 11 residues. Per germline, CDR1 MNHEY and CDR2 SVGAGI. V gave up 2 bases and J gave up 11 bases, with 7 bases separating them.

This clonotype was seen many times. This rearrangement joins TRBV6-5 to TRBJ1-2; D is perhaps TRBD1 (5 bases). The CDR3 spans 14 residues. Trimming shortened V by 2 bases and J by 4 bases, and 11 bases separated the two germline ends. Germline V CDR1 and CDR2: MNHEY, SVGAGI. CDR3 sequence: CASSYDNRGYGYTF. DNA of the CDR3: TGTGCCAGCAGTTACGACAATAGGGGCTATGGCTACACCTTC.